Following are 8 T cell receptor beta chains from one sample sequenced in a study of Graves' ophthalmopathy and Graves' hyperthyroidism. TCR beta CDR3 amplification used RNA transcripts. RT-PCR with HTBI primers came first, then second-round multiplex PCR. TCRdb called the multiplex PCR reads again in MiXCR, with one record for every CDR3 protein. The sample lists some 750,000 distinct CDR3 sequences; roughly 40% were seen once. Material: peripheral blood. Every receptor here comes from an adult man with Graves' ophthalmopathy.

CDR3 protein: CASSQKGQTNTGELFF. CDR3 bases: TGCGCCAGCAGCCAGAAGGGACAGACGAACACCGGGGAGCTGTTTTTT. This rearrangement joins TRBV5-1 to TRBJ2-2; TRBD1 agrees at 7 bases. The germline CDR1 and CDR2 sequences are SGHRS and YFSETQ. This CDR3 is built from 16 residues. V was pared by 4 bases and J by 0 bases, with 6 bases of the junction left unmatched.

V is TRBV7-9 and J is TRBJ2-7; 7 positions match TRBD1. Germline assignment: CDR1 SEHNR and CDR2 FQNEAQ (reference sequence). The J segment lost 2 bases and the V segment lost 8 bases, leaving 9 bases of the junction unmatched. This CDR3 has 14 residues. As DNA, the CDR3 is TGTGCCAGCGGGTCGGGGACAGAAGCCTACGAGCAGTACTTC. The encoded protein is CASGSGTEAYEQYF.

This clonotype was detected a few times. The J gene is TRBJ1-1, the V gene TRBV20-1; no firm D call. CDR3 size: 10 residues. From germline, CDR1 is DFQATT and CDR2 SNEGSKA (reference sequence). The V and J ends lost 6 bases and 1 base respectively, with 3 bases between them. The CDR3 protein is CSAANTEAFF. CDR3 sequence (DNA): TGCAGTGCAGCGAACACTGAAGCTTTCTTT.

With respect to this clonotype: The missing conserved phenylalanine or tryptophan at the end of this CDR3 makes a read error likely. It is unclear where the CDR3 begins or ends on the DNA, so no DNA is shown, and the CDR3 is as TCRdb lists it. J is TRBJ2-7 and V is TRBV29-1. The CDR3 adds up to 8 amino acids, both ends counted. Germline loops: CDR1 SQVTM, CDR2 ANQGSEA. Here the CDR3 reads CSVGGQNT.

This clonotype has a count of ten or more. The rearrangement joins TRBV29-1 to TRBJ2-7, with D perhaps matching TRBD1 (6 bases). Germline values: CDR1 SQVTM, CDR2 ANQGSEA. Between the trimmed V and J ends, which lost 6 bases and 4 bases, there was a span of 10 bases. This CDR3 is 11 amino acids long. CDR3 sequence (DNA): TGCAGCGTCAGGACAGCTTACGAGCAGTACTTC. It translates to CSVRTAYEQYF.

The chain combines TRBV7-9 with TRBJ2-6; TRBD1 matches 7 bases. From germline, CDR1 is SEHNR and CDR2 FQNEAQ (reference sequence). The V and J ends lost 4 bases and 3 bases, in that order; junction bases with no gene match: 12. This CDR3 spans 18 amino acids. CDR3 loop: CASSSSGTDVFGANVLTF. The CDR3 DNA follows: TGTGCCAGCAGCTCCTCCGGGACAGACGTCTTTGGGGCCAACGTCCTGACTTTC.

This clonotype was counted ten times or more. The V call is TRBV14, the J call TRBJ2-7, with TRBD2 as a possible D gene (5 bases). CDR3 length: 13 amino acids. The V end was cut by 1 base, the J end by 4 bases, with 8 bases between. CDR1 and CDR2 from the germline V gene are SGHDN and FVKESK. The CDR3, as DNA: TGTGCCAGCAGCCAAGTTCGAGGGTACGAGCAGTACTTC. As protein: CASSQVRGYEQYF.

This clonotype was counted many times. The chain links TRBV2 to TRBJ2-7, with a weak D call TRBD1 (5 bases). The CDR3 has 12 amino acids. Trimming took 8 bases from V and 3 from J, leaving 11 bases between them. Germline-derived CDR1 and CDR2 are SNHLY and FYNNEI. The CDR3 sequence is CASGVTGYEQYF. CDR3 DNA sequence: TGTGCCAGCGGGGTTACAGGCTACGAGCAGTACTTC.